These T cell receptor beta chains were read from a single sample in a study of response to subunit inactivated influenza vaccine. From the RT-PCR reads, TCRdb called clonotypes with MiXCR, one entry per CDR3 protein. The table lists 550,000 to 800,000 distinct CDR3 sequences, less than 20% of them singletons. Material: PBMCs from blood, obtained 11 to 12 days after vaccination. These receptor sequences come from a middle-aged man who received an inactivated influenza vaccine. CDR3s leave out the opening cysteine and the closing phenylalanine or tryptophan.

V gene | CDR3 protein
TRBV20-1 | SAISTGQGLYEQY
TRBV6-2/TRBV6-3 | ASKTNSYEQY
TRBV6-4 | ASSDSSGTQPQH
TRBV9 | ASSVGSGSSYEQY
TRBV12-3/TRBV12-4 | ASSSRAHRSGTGIGGEQF
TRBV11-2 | ASSARLTSGETQY
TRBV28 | ASRPSYGQGSTDTQY
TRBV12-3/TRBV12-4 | ASTLNPNTEAF
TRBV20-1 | SARGAGLAALAKNIQY
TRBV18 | ASSPPGTGNYGYT
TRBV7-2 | ASSPLNSNTEAF
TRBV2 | ASRRSGLLYEQY
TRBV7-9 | ASSFPGKANYGYT
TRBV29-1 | SVEVGITDTQY
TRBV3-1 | ASSQVRDLSDEQF
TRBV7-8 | ASSLGPRVRLDTQY
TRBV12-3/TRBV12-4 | ASSLISGGYT
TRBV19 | ASSSQGARYEQY
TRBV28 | ASCPPGYNEQF
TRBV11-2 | ASSPGGQGLNEQY
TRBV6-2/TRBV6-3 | ASRRGVSENSPLH
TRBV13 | ASSQGLATY
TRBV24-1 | ATSDDSWEREGTEQF
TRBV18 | ASSPMGLGDTQY
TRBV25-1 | ASSESGWDGEAF
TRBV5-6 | ASSLVLRGPDYGYT
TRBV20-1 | SAISGGAGTGELF
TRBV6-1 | ASNAGGYYGGELF
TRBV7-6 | ASSKDRGTYEQY
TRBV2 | ASRETDALRAEAF
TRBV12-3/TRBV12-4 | ASSPTGGDRYEQY
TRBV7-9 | ASSTGISYEQY
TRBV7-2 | ASSLFSSQFGANVLT
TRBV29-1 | SVGVSNTGELF
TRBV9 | ASSAKTGGEETQY
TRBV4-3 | ASSQEPNTYNEQF
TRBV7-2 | ASSSPPGPQY
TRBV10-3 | AISSGTRNTEAF
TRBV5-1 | ASSLDARGVNGYT
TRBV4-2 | ASSQTMVHQETQY
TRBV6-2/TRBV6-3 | ASSYAGHDFRDTQY
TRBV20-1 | SATAGTGWENSNQPQH
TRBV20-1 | SARVAEGYNEQF
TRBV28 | ASSLLRGRGLGQY
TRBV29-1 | SVRQGSYEQY
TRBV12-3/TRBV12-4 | ASSLAGGPRETQY
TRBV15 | ATSRERGGTGELF
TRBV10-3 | AIWTGDTYEQY
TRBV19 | ASSSRLAGGKAGETQY
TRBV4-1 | ASSQGIILETQY
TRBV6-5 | ASSYSMRGSYEQY
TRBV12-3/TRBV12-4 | ASSRVVETQY
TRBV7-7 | ASSFGDGATYEQY
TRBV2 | ASVKTGDQETQY
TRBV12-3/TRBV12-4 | ASSRTGGADYGYT
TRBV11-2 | ASSSDRVSGANVLT
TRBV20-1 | SASLPVFPYEQY